These 17 T cell receptor beta chains were all obtained from the same sample, sequenced in a study of cytomegalovirus exposure and HLA in healthy donors. 13 Jbeta primers and 60 Vbeta primers were used for the PCR. Clones were sequenced by immunoSEQ multiplex PCR, and TCRdb holds only the in-frame ones, with some missing. The listing contains just under 60,000 clones. The specimen sequenced was PBMCs. These receptors were collected from a male donor in good health and CMV-seronegative.

The chain recombines TRBV10-2 with TRBJ2-7; D is undetermined. The V end was cut by 9 bases, the J end by 3 bases, with 9 bases between. The CDR3 spans 11 residues. Germline-derived CDR1 and CDR2 are WSHSY and SAAADI. The CDR3 here is CARRSDYEQYF. CDR3 in DNA: TGCGCCAGAAGGAGCGACTACGAGCAGTACTTC.

The rearrangement joins TRBV9 to TRBJ2-2; TRBD1 is a possible D gene (6 bases). V was clipped by 2 bases and J by 0 bases, with 8 bases between them. Germline assignment: CDR1 SGDLS and CDR2 YYNGEE. The CDR3 has 15 residues. The CDR3 here is CASSVGTPNTGELFF. The CDR3 DNA reads TGTGCCAGCAGCGTCGGGACACCGAACACCGGGGAGCTGTTTTTT.

V usage is TRBV6-1 and J usage is TRBJ1-5, with D hard to call. The V gene's germline CDR1 is MNHNS and CDR2 SASEGT. Trimming removed 6 bases at V and 1 base at J, with 7 bases between. The length of the CDR3 is 13 residues. The DNA for the CDR3 is TGTGCCAGCAGAACAGCCAGCAATCAGCCCCAGCATTTT. Its protein product is CASRTASNQPQHF.

The chain employs TRBV7-2 and TRBJ2-3; D possibly corresponds to TRBD1 (6 bases). The CDR3 consists of 16 residues. Germline-derived CDR1 and CDR2 are SGHTA and FQGNSA. V lost 2 bases, J lost 7 bases, and 19 bases lay in between. CDR3: CASSLRQGKGIHTQYF. The CDR3, as DNA: TGTGCCAGCAGCTTACGGCAGGGGAAGGGCATTCATACGCAGTATTTT.

V is TRBV4-2 and J is TRBJ1-1, with 9 bases identical to TRBD1. The trim removed 3 bases at V and 11 bases at J, leaving 13 bases unmatched. Germline V CDR1 and CDR2: LGHNA, YNFKEQ. This CDR3 has 15 residues. The DNA of the CDR3 is TGTGCCAGCAGCCACGAGGACAGGGGCGCCCGGGGGGCTTTCTTT. Its protein product is CASSHEDRGARGAFF.

The chain employs TRBV7-9 and TRBJ2-1; TRBD2 matches at 12 bases. V was clipped by 5 bases and J by 6 bases; unmatched bases: 17. The germline V gene encodes CDR1 SEHNR and CDR2 FQNEAQ (reference sequence). The CDR3 extends over 19 amino acids. The CDR3 sequence is CASSRLDRRASGRVNEQFF. The DNA for the CDR3 is TGTGCCAGCAGCCGACTAGACAGGCGGGCTAGCGGGAGGGTCAATGAGCAGTTCTTC.

The chain uses TRBV15 and TRBJ2-1; TRBD2 matches 8 bases. With 5 bases clipped from V and 9 bases from J, the junction kept 15 bases outside the gene matches. CDR3 size: 16 residues. Germline CDR1 reads LNHNV; CDR2 reads YYDKDF (reference sequence). CDR3 region: CATSASQRGGRPEQFF. CDR3 in DNA: TGTGCCACCAGCGCAAGCCAACGGGGGGGACGTCCTGAGCAGTTCTTC.

Of note for this clone: Other DNA sequences in this specimen translate into the identical CDR3. This rearrangement joins TRBV7-2 to TRBJ1-5; D gene unclear. Germline V lookup: CDR1 SGHTA, CDR2 FQGNSA. V lost 1 base, J lost 5 bases, and 6 bases lay in between. The CDR3 sequence is 13 residues long. The CDR3 DNA reads as TGTGCCAGCAGCTTAGATCGGGATCAGCCCCAGCATTTT. This gives the protein CASSLDRDQPQHF.

In nucleotides, the CDR3 is TGTGCCAGCAGTTTATGGGGGGGACACACAGATACGCAGTATTTT. Translated, it gives CASSLWGGHTDTQYF. The chain couples TRBV27 to TRBJ2-3, with D perhaps matching TRBD2 (7 bases). V dropped 1 base and J dropped 2 bases, with 10 bases sitting between them. The CDR3 has 15 amino acids. Germline lookup yields CDR1 MNHEY and CDR2 SMNVEV (reference sequence).

V usage is TRBV5-4 and J usage is TRBJ2-7, with D possibly matching TRBD2 (5 bases). Trimming took off 4 bases at V and 7 bases at J, with 21 bases between the two ends. CDR3 size: 15 residues. Germline assignment: CDR1 SGHNT and CDR2 YYREEE (reference sequence). The CDR3 DNA is TGTGCCAGCAGCAAAGGAGAAACCCTGTCGGGGGAGCAGTACTTC. It codes for CASSKGETLSGEQYF.

The J gene is TRBJ2-2, the V gene TRBV27; weak D call: TRBD1 (6 bases). CDR1 MNHEY and CDR2 SMNVEV come from the germline V gene (reference sequence). This CDR3 spans 14 amino acids. The V end lost 6 bases, the J end lost 2 bases, and 10 bases lay between the germline ends. CDR3 residues: CASRGQINTGELFF. In nucleotides, the CDR3 is TGTGCCAGCAGAGGACAGATTAACACCGGGGAGCTGTTTTTT.

The rearrangement links TRBV28 to TRBJ2-1, with 9 bases that match TRBD2. V was clipped by 5 bases and J by 7 bases; unmatched bases: 9. Germline lookup yields CDR1 MDHEN and CDR2 SYDVKM. The CDR3 is 15 amino acids. Here the CDR3 DNA reads TGTGCCAGCAGTCTCTTCGCCAGCGGGAGGAATGAGCAGTTCTTC. It codes for CASSLFASGRNEQFF.

The chain carries TRBV2 and TRBJ2-7; 7 nucleotides agree with TRBD1. CDR3 size: 14 residues. V lost 6 bases to trimming and J lost 3 bases; unmatched junction nucleotides: 8. Germline V gene lookup returns CDR1 SNHLY and CDR2 FYNNEI. CDR3 DNA: TGTGCCAGCAGGAGGACAGGACTCTTCTACGAGCAGTACTTC. This sequence encodes CASRRTGLFYEQYF.

The V gene is TRBV4-1, the J gene TRBJ2-1; D ambiguous. CDR3 length: 15 residues. Germline CDR1 is MGHRA and CDR2 is YSYEKL. Trimming took off 6 bases at V and 2 bases at J, with 14 bases between the two ends. The CDR3 DNA sequence: TGCGCCAGCAGGGTGGCAGCGCCTCCCTACAATGAGCAGTTCTTC. Amino acids: CASRVAAPPYNEQFF.

The chain uses TRBV7-9 and TRBJ1-5; 9 bases are a match to TRBD1. This CDR3 spans 17 amino acids. V shed 5 bases, J shed 7 bases, and the junction held 15 bases outside the gene matches. Germline V gives CDR1 SEHNR, CDR2 FQNEAQ (reference sequence). CDR3 protein: CASSHGTGSPRAQPQHF. CDR3 in DNA: TGTGCCAGCAGCCACGGGACAGGGTCCCCCCGTGCCCAGCCCCAGCATTTT.

DNA of the CDR3: TGCAGCGCTCCGAAGACAGGGGTAAACACTGAAGCTTTCTTT. It yields the protein CSAPKTGVNTEAFF. The chain employs TRBV29-1 and TRBJ1-1, with TRBD1 matching 8 bases. Germline V gene sequence: CDR1 SQVTM, CDR2 ANQGSEA. The CDR3 is made up of 14 amino acids. Trimming at V came to 7 bases and at J to 2 bases, leaving 9 bases not matched to a gene.

V and J are TRBV19 and TRBJ1-1; D is possibly TRBD1 (5 bases). V was trimmed by 0 bases and J by 0 bases, leaving 8 bases between them. This CDR3 spans 15 amino acids. Germline V gene sequence: CDR1 LNHDA, CDR2 SQIVND (reference sequence). The CDR3: CASSIEGLLNTEAFF. The CDR3 bases are TGTGCCAGTAGTATAGAGGGGCTACTGAACACTGAAGCTTTCTTT.